This TCR beta chain was obtained from a study of blood T cell repertoires in COVID-19. Study as a whole: Samples representing acute and convalescent COVID-19 were sourced from the United States, Italy and Spain. Sources were T cells, B-cell-depleted T cells, or PBMCs; the material itself was cDNA or gDNA.

In the original analysis: Nucleated cell counts were estimated from reference gene primer amplification. Sequenced by immunoSEQ multiplex PCR; TCRdb stores in-frame clones only, minus some. That table supplies the V and J calls and clone size; D and trimming were determined from the DNA. The table shows about 270,000 clones, with roughly 86% occurring only once. The germline V gene has CDR1 SNHLY and CDR2 FYNNEI. The germline V and J ends were trimmed by 4 bases and 0 bases, with 11 bases remaining between them. The CDR3 is 15 amino acids. The V call is TRBV2, the J call TRBJ2-3, with D tentatively TRBD1 (6 bases). The specimen sequenced was peripheral blood. The receptor was derived from a man aged 35 to 55 with active or convalescent COVID-19. The CDR3 sequence is CASSVGTHSTDTQYF. In nucleotides, the CDR3 is TGTGCCAGCAGTGTGGGGACACACAGCACAGATACGCAGTATTTT.